This T cell receptor beta chain was recorded in a study of CD8 T cells in Susac syndrome. In contrast to the negatively isolated CD8+ and CD4+ T cells, TEMRA cells were FACS-enriched. An input of 0.5 to 1 ug of RNA was subjected to reverse transcription using random hexamers. A multiplex approach, immunoSEQ multiplex PCR, amplified TCR beta CDR3 across 54 Vbeta and 13 Jbeta. TCRdb analysed the immunoSEQ multiplex PCR reads with MiXCR anew, one entry per CDR3 protein. The sample consists of approximately 190,000 distinct CDR3 sequences, about 94% of them appearing once. The CDR3 runs to 13 residues. Germline lookup yields CDR1 SGHTA and CDR2 FQGTGA. Note on this clonotype: A read error may produce the germline difference seen at one junction end.

The genes are TRBV7-3 and TRBJ1-1, with 10 positions matching TRBD1. Material for sequencing was CD4+ T cells from PBMCs. This clonotype originated in a human donor in good health. Here the CDR3 DNA reads TGTGCCAGCAGCTCGACAGGGGGCACTGAAGCTCTCTTT. Translated: CASSSTGGTEALF.